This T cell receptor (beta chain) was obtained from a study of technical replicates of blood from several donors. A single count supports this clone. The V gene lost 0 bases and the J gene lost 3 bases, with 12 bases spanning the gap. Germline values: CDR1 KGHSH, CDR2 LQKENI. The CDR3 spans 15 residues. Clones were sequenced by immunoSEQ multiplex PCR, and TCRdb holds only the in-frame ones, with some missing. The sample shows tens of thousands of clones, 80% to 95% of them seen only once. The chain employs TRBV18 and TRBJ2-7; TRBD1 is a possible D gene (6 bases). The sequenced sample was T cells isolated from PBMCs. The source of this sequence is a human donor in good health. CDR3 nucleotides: TGTGCCAGCTCACCACCGGGACACTCGGGCTACGAGCAGTACTTC. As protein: CASSPPGHSGYEQYF.